A single sample is the source of the 21 T cell receptor beta chains below, sequenced in a study of cytomegalovirus exposure and HLA in healthy donors. TCRdb's table, derived via immunoSEQ multiplex PCR, lists solely in-frame clones and lacks some. The data show 150,000 to 200,000 clones, roughly 80% seen once. Input material: PBMCs. All receptors derive from a man aged 18 to 29 in good health and CMV-seropositive.

CDR3 sequence (DNA): TGTGCCAGCAGTTTACTCTACGGTCTAGATACGCAGTATTTT. The encoded protein is CASSLLYGLDTQYF. The gene calls are TRBV27 and TRBJ2-3; D ambiguous. Germline values: CDR1 MNHEY, CDR2 SMNVEV (reference sequence). V gave up 2 bases and J gave up 5 bases, with 11 bases separating them. The CDR3 has 14 residues.

Concerning this clone: In the same sample, other DNA sequences code for this CDR3. The rearrangement uses TRBV27 and TRBJ2-7, with D possibly being TRBD1 (5 bases). V gave up 6 bases and J gave up 2 bases, with 14 bases separating them. Germline-derived CDR1 and CDR2 are MNHEY and SMNVEV (reference sequence). The CDR3 has 14 amino acids. Here the CDR3 DNA reads TGTGCCAGCAGAAGGACATCCGGAGCCTACGAGCAGTACTTC. Its translation: CASRRTSGAYEQYF.

V usage is TRBV6-5 and J usage is TRBJ2-5, with 7 bases lining up with TRBD1. The CDR3 is made up of 14 amino acids. Trimming at V came to 3 bases and at J to 1 base, leaving 2 bases not matched to a gene. Germline loops: CDR1 MNHEY, CDR2 SVGAGI. CDR3 DNA sequence: TGTGCCAGCAGTTATCGGACAGGCCAAGAGACCCAGTACTTC. It codes for CASSYRTGQETQYF.

This clone appeared once. The chain joins TRBV28 to TRBJ1-4; D unclear. The germline V and J ends were trimmed by 5 bases and 5 bases, with 21 bases remaining between them. Germline CDR1 reads MDHEN; CDR2 reads SYDVKM. CDR3 length equals 17 residues. CDR3 in amino acids: CASSSPSNSVANEKLFF. The CDR3 coding sequence is TGTGCCAGCAGTAGTCCCTCAAACAGTGTTGCCAATGAAAAACTGTTTTTT.

This chain connects TRBV11-2 to TRBJ2-5; 7 bases match TRBD1. The V segment lost 5 bases and the J segment 3 bases; nucleotides outside the gene matches: 3. The germline CDR1 and CDR2 sequences are SGHAT and FQNNGV. This CDR3 is 13 amino acids long. The CDR3 region has the DNA TGTGCCAGCAGCCCAGACAGGGAAGAGACCCAGTACTTC. It is translated as CASSPDREETQYF.

The chain links TRBV6-6 to TRBJ2-1; perhaps TRBD2 as D (5 bases). Germline V CDR1 and CDR2: MNHNY, SVGAGI (reference sequence). Between the trimmed V and J ends, which lost 7 bases and 7 bases, there was a span of 11 bases. This CDR3 spans 12 amino acids. The CDR3 is CASKGAANEQFF. DNA of the CDR3: TGTGCCAGCAAAGGAGCGGCAAATGAGCAGTTCTTC.

The genes are TRBV2 and TRBJ1-3, with no clear D. Trimming removed 6 bases at V and 1 base at J, with 7 bases between. The CDR3 is made up of 13 amino acids. Germline CDR1 is SNHLY and CDR2 is FYNNEI. The CDR3 here is CASRERSGNTIYF. The CDR3 region has the DNA TGTGCCAGCAGGGAGAGATCTGGAAACACCATATATTTT.

This clone was seen once. The J gene is TRBJ2-3, the V gene TRBV9; 8 nucleotides agree with TRBD2. Trimming removed 0 bases from V and 7 bases from J; junction bases left unmatched: 7. The CDR3 has 15 residues. Looked up from germline, CDR1 is SGDLS and CDR2 is YYNGEE. In DNA, the CDR3 is TGTGCCAGCAGCGTAGCCGCGGTAGCGGGAAATACGCAGTATTTT. Its protein is CASSVAAVAGNTQYF. Looking up the rest from reference TRBV9 and TRBJ2-3 gives the full variable domain: DSGVTQTPKHLITATGQRVTLRCSPRSGDLSVYWYQQSLDQGLQFLIQYYNGEERAKGNILERFSAQQFPDLHSELNLSSLELGDSALYFCASSVAAVAGNTQYFGPGTRLTVL.

The CDR3 reads CASSQDLGGGSVNIQYF. The CDR3 DNA reads as TGCGCCAGCAGCCAAGATTTGGGGGGGGGATCGGTAAACATTCAGTACTTC. The rearrangement links TRBV4-1 to TRBJ2-4; 7 nucleotides line up with TRBD2. The length of the CDR3 is 17 residues. Trimming removed 0 bases from V and 6 bases from J; junction bases left unmatched: 11. The germline CDR1 and CDR2 sequences are MGHRA and YSYEKL.

The rearrangement joins TRBV5-1 to TRBJ2-1, with 9 bases fitting TRBD2. In germline, CDR1 is SGHRS, CDR2 YFSETQ. The trim removed 0 bases at V and 4 bases at J, leaving 2 bases unmatched. The CDR3 extends over 15 amino acids. The CDR3 is CASSLATSGYNEQFF. CDR3 DNA: TGCGCCAGCAGCTTGGCGACTAGCGGATACAATGAGCAGTTCTTC.

The J gene is TRBJ1-1, the V gene TRBV18; D perhaps matches TRBD1 (6 bases). The CDR3 is 14 amino acids. Germline V gene lookup returns CDR1 KGHSH and CDR2 LQKENI. The V end was cut by 5 bases, the J end by 1 base, with 11 bases between. The CDR3 DNA reads as TGTGCCAGCTCAACTCAGACAGGGAACACTGAAGCTTTCTTT. The encoded protein is CASSTQTGNTEAFF. Full variable domain (remainder filled in from reference TRBV18 and TRBJ1-1): NAGVMQNPRHLVRRRGQEARLRCSPMKGHSHVYWYRQLPEEGLKFMVYLQKENIIDESGMPKERFSAEFPKEGPSILRIQQVVRGDSAAYFCASSTQTGNTEAFFGQGTRLTVV.

The rearrangement joins TRBV15 to TRBJ2-7; 7 bases map to TRBD2. The CDR3 has 15 amino acids. The V gene end was trimmed by 0 bases and the J gene end by 4 bases; junction bases not matched to a gene: 6. CDR1 and CDR2 (germline): LNHNV, YYDKDF (reference sequence). The chain's CDR3 is CATSREAGARYEQYF. DNA of the CDR3: TGTGCCACCAGCAGAGAGGCGGGAGCTAGGTACGAGCAGTACTTC.

This chain links TRBV7-2 with TRBJ1-1; no reliable D call. V was pared by 3 bases and J by 1 base, with 9 bases between. Germline V CDR1 and CDR2: SGHTA, FQGNSA. The CDR3 sequence is 14 residues long. Here the CDR3 DNA reads TGTGCCAGCAGCTTGGGCATAGAGAACACTGAAGCTTTCTTT. This translates into CASSLGIENTEAFF. The whole variable domain, filled in from reference TRBV7-2 and TRBJ1-1, reads GAGVSQSPSNKVTEKGKDVELRCDPISGHTALYWYRQSLGQGLEFLIYFQGNSAPDKSGLPSDRFSAERTGGSVSTLTIQRTQQEDSAVYLCASSLGIENTEAFFGQGTRLTVV.

This sequence joins TRBV12-5 and TRBJ1-1, with D unresolved. This CDR3 is built from 12 residues. From germline, CDR1 is LGHNT and CDR2 FRNRAP. Trimming stripped 6 bases from V and 1 base from J, with 6 bases between. DNA of the CDR3: TGTGCTAGTGGGAGAGGGAACACTGAAGCTTTCTTT. This gives the protein CASGRGNTEAFF. Based on the CDR3 plus reference TRBV12-5 and TRBJ1-1, the full variable domain is DARVTQTPRHKVTEMGQEVTMRCQPILGHNTVFWYRQTMMQGLELLAYFRNRAPLDDSGMPKDRFSAEMPDATLATLKIQPSEPRDSAVYFCASGRGNTEAFFGQGTRLTVV.

CDR3 sequence (DNA): TGCAGCGTTGACGGACGGCGACCGACTAGCGGGAGCACAGATACGCAGTATTTT. Encoded protein: CSVDGRRPTSGSTDTQYF. The chain has TRBV29-1 and TRBJ2-3; 10 bases are shared with TRBD2. CDR1 SQVTM and CDR2 ANQGSEA come from the germline V gene. V lost 3 bases, J lost 0 bases, and 12 bases stayed unmatched. This CDR3 spans 18 amino acids.

This sequence joins TRBV29-1 and TRBJ1-2; no reliable D call. Germline CDR1 SQVTM, CDR2 ANQGSEA. The CDR3 has 13 residues. The CDR3 DNA follows: TGCACCGCCTCCCCCCGTGGAGACTATGGCTACACCTTC. Its translation: CTASPRGDYGYTF. The full variable domain, its missing parts supplied by reference TRBV29-1 and TRBJ1-2, is SAVISQKPSRDICQRGTSLTIQCQVDSQVTMMFWYRQQPGQSLTLIATANQGSEATYESGFVIDKFPISRPNLTFSTLTVSNMSPEDSSIYLCTASPRGDYGYTFGSGTRLTVV.

The rearrangement links TRBV9 to TRBJ1-4, with TRBD1 as a possible D gene (6 bases). The CDR3 contains 15 residues. CDR1 SGDLS and CDR2 YYNGEE come from the germline V gene. Trimming removed 1 base from V and 4 bases from J, with 11 bases in between. This CDR3 reads CASSVRGTDNEKLFF. CDR3 bases: TGTGCCAGCAGCGTAAGGGGGACCGATAATGAAAAACTGTTTTTT.

The chain has TRBV6-5 and TRBJ1-2; TRBD1 matches 8 bases. Germline CDR1 reads MNHEY; CDR2 reads SVGAGI. The CDR3 runs 15 residues. V shed 0 bases and J 3 bases; nucleotides not matched to a gene: 3. The CDR3 coding sequence is TGTGCCAGCAGTTACTCCCTGGACAGGGACTATGGCTACACCTTC. Its translation is CASSYSLDRDYGYTF.

V usage is TRBV5-1 and J usage is TRBJ1-1; TRBD1 agrees at 7 bases. The CDR3 runs to 14 residues. CDR1 and CDR2 (germline): SGHRS, YFSETQ. With 0 bases clipped from V and 4 bases from J, the junction kept 3 bases outside the gene matches. The CDR3 DNA sequence: TGCGCCAGCAGCTTGGTTCCAGGGGGCACTGAAGCTTTCTTT. This codes for CASSLVPGGTEAFF.

CDR3 DNA: TGTGCCACCAGCAGGTCGACAGGGGGCTCCTACGAGCAGTACTTC. Residues: CATSRSTGGSYEQYF. The chain carries TRBV15 and TRBJ2-7, with 9 nucleotides matching TRBD1. Looked up from germline, CDR1 is LNHNV and CDR2 is YYDKDF (reference sequence). Unmatched junction bases numbered 3, after V lost 3 bases and J lost 0 bases. CDR3 length equals 15 residues.

The rearrangement uses TRBV6-1 and TRBJ2-1, with D perhaps matching TRBD2 (5 bases). V lost 2 bases, J lost 9 bases, and 17 bases lay in between. Germline lookup yields CDR1 MNHNS and CDR2 SASEGT. This CDR3 has 15 residues. The CDR3 loop is CASSELANGSGEQFF. The CDR3 DNA follows: TGTGCCAGCAGTGAACTAGCTAACGGTAGTGGTGAGCAGTTCTTC.